The source of this T cell receptor (beta chain) is a study of early T cells in non-severe SARS-CoV-2 infection. V lost 6 bases, J lost 3 bases, and 18 bases lay in between. Germline CDR1 and CDR2: MNHNS and SASEGT. The CDR3 runs to 15 residues. Attached unique molecular identifiers marked individual cDNA molecules. Using its own MiXCR run on the 5' RACE reads, TCRdb lists one record per CDR3 protein. The sample lists some 67,000 distinct CDR3 sequences; roughly an eighth were seen once. The sample was whole blood. The chain recombines TRBV6-1 with TRBJ2-7; D gene unclear. The clonotype was recovered from an adult who was a healthcare worker with PCR-confirmed SARS-CoV-2 infection or an uninfected control (not recorded which). CDR3 sequence (DNA): TGTGCCAGCAGAACGAGGCCCACGTTGGGCTACGAGCAGTACTTC. Translated: CASRTRPTLGYEQYF.